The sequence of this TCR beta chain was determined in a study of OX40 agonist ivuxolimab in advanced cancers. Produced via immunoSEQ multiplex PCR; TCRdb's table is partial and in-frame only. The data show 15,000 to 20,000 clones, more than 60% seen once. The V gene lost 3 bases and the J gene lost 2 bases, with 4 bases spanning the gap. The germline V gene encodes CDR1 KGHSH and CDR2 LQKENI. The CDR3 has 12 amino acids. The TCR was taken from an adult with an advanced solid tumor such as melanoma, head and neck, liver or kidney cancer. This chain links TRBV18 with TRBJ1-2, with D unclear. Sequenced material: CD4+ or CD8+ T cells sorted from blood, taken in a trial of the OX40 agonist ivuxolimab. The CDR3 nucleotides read TGTGCCAGCTCACCCGACAACTATGGCTACACCTTC. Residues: CASSPDNYGYTF.